Shown below are 10 T cell receptor beta chains from a single sample sequenced in a study of blood T cell repertoires in COVID-19. Some clones are missing from TCRdb's copy, which holds only in-frame ones; the method was immunoSEQ multiplex PCR. Here the sample spans 200,000 to 300,000 clones, 89% being singletons. The sequencing input was PBMCs or T cells enriched from blood (not recorded which). Every receptor here comes from a woman aged 25 to 39 with acute COVID-19.

The genes are TRBV5-4 and TRBJ2-2; TRBD2 matches at 9 bases. The germline gives CDR1 SGHNT, CDR2 YYREEE (reference sequence). The J segment lost 1 base and the V segment lost 2 bases, leaving 9 bases of the junction unmatched. This CDR3 comprises 18 residues. The CDR3 region has the DNA TGTGCCAGCAGCTTAGATCTTAGCGGGGGCTTGAACACCGGGGAGCTGTTTTTT. It encodes CASSLDLSGGLNTGELFF.

V gene TRBV6-5 combines with J gene TRBJ1-6; the D gene is possibly TRBD1 (6 bases). V was clipped by 10 bases and J by 7 bases, with 14 bases between them. The CDR3 is made up of 13 amino acids. Germline V lookup: CDR1 MNHEY, CDR2 SVGAGI. The CDR3 nucleotides are TGTGCCATCGGGGCAGGGGCGAATTCACCCCTCCACTTT. It specifies CAIGAGANSPLHF.

This clone occurred once. The rearrangement links TRBV7-2 to TRBJ2-1; 9 nucleotides match TRBD2. The CDR3 spans 15 residues. V was pared by 3 bases and J by 7 bases, with 7 bases of the junction left unmatched. CDR1 is SGHTA, CDR2 FQGNSA, per germline. CDR3 sequence: CASSLSRGGRNEQFF. DNA for the CDR3: TGTGCCAGCAGCTTGTCGCGGGGGGGCAGGAATGAGCAGTTCTTC.

The genes are TRBV19 and TRBJ1-2; D may be TRBD1 (5 bases). The V end lost 8 bases, the J end lost 3 bases, and 13 bases lay between the germline ends. This CDR3 contains 13 residues. Germline-derived CDR1 and CDR2 are LNHDA and SQIVND (reference sequence). The CDR3 loop is CASRPGRDYGYTF. In nucleotides, the CDR3 is TGTGCCAGTCGTCCAGGGAGGGACTATGGCTACACCTTC.

V usage is TRBV5-1 and J usage is TRBJ2-3; 13 nucleotides align to TRBD2. CDR3 size: 17 residues. Germline V gene data show CDR1 as SGHRS and CDR2 as YFSETQ. J was trimmed by 0 bases and V by 4 bases; bases with no gene match: 5. The DNA for the CDR3 is TGCGCCAGCAGCCAGGAACTAGCGGGGGGGAGCACAGATACGCAGTATTTT. Translation gives CASSQELAGGSTDTQYF.

CDR3 nucleotides: TGTGCCAGCAGCGTGGGGACAGGGTCTAAGGGCACTGAAGCTTTCTTT. Translated: CASSVGTGSKGTEAFF. The genes are TRBV9 and TRBJ1-1; 9 positions agree with TRBD1. J was trimmed by 4 bases and V by 2 bases; bases with no gene match: 9. Germline V CDR1 and CDR2: SGDLS, YYNGEE. The CDR3 sequence is 16 residues long.

The chain couples TRBV7-8 to TRBJ2-2, with a weak D call TRBD1 (5 bases). In germline, CDR1 is SGHVS, CDR2 FQNEAQ. V was trimmed by 1 base and J by 6 bases, leaving 9 bases between them. The CDR3 spans 14 residues. For the CDR3, the DNA is TGTGCCAGCAGCTTAGTTTCAGGGCCCGGGGAGCTGTTTTTT. This sequence encodes CASSLVSGPGELFF. Complete variable domain (other parts from reference TRBV7-8 and TRBJ2-2): GAGVSQSPRYKVAKRGQDVALRCDPISGHVSLFWYQQALGQGPEFLTYFQNEAQLDKSGLPSDRFFAERPEGSVSTLKIQRTQQEDSAVYLCASSLVSGPGELFFGEGSRLTVL.

The CDR3 sequence: CASSPGRVSYEQYF. The CDR3 region has the DNA TGTGCCAGCAGTCCGGGGAGGGTATCCTACGAGCAGTACTTC. This chain connects TRBV27 to TRBJ2-7, with 7 bases identical to TRBD2. V was pared by 5 bases and J by 1 base, with 5 bases of the junction left unmatched. CDR1 MNHEY and CDR2 SMNVEV come from the germline V gene (reference sequence). The CDR3 has 14 residues.

This rearrangement joins TRBV13 to TRBJ1-2, with 9 bases fitting TRBD1. J was trimmed by 3 bases and V by 0 bases; bases with no gene match: 2. The CDR3 loop spans 15 amino acids. Germline V gene sequence: CDR1 PRHDT, CDR2 FYEKMQ (reference sequence). CDR3 sequence reads: CASSLGGQGDYGYTF. The CDR3 DNA is TGTGCCAGCAGCTTAGGGGGACAGGGCGACTATGGCTACACCTTC.

This sequence joins TRBV5-1 and TRBJ1-1, with a possible D match to TRBD1 (5 bases). V lost 0 bases to trimming and J lost 6 bases, with 15 bases between them. The CDR3 has 15 amino acids. Germline-derived CDR1 and CDR2 are SGHRS and YFSETQ. Here the CDR3 DNA reads TGCGCCAGCAGCTTGGTGGGACTGGGTGGATCTGAAGCTTTCTTT. Its protein product is CASSLVGLGGSEAFF. Full variable domain (rest looked up from reference TRBV5-1 and TRBJ1-1): KAGVTQTPRYLIKTRGQQVTLSCSPISGHRSVSWYQQTPGQGLQFLFEYFSETQRNKGNFPGRFSGRQFSNSRSEMNVSTLELGDSALYLCASSLVGLGGSEAFFGQGTRLTVV.